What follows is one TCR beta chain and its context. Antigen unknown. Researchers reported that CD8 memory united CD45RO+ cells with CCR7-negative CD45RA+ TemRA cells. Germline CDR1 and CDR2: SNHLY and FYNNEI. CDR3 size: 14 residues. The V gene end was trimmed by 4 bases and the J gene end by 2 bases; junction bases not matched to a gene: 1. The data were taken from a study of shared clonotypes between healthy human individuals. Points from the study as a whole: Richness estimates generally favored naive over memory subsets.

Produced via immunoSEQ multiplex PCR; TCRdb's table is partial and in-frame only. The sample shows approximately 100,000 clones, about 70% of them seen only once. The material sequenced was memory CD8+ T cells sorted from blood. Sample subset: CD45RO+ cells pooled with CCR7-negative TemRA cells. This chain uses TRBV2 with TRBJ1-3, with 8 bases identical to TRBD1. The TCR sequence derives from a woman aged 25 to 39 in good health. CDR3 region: CASSAGGAGNTIYF. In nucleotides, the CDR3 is TGTGCCAGCAGTGCAGGGGGCGCTGGAAACACCATATATTTT. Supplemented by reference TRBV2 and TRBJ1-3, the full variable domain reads EPEVTQTPSHQVTQMGQEVILRCVPISNHLYFYWYRQILGQKVEFLVSFYNNEISEKSEIFDDQFSVERPDGSNFTLKIRSTKLEDSAMYFCASSAGGAGNTIYFGEGSWLTVV.